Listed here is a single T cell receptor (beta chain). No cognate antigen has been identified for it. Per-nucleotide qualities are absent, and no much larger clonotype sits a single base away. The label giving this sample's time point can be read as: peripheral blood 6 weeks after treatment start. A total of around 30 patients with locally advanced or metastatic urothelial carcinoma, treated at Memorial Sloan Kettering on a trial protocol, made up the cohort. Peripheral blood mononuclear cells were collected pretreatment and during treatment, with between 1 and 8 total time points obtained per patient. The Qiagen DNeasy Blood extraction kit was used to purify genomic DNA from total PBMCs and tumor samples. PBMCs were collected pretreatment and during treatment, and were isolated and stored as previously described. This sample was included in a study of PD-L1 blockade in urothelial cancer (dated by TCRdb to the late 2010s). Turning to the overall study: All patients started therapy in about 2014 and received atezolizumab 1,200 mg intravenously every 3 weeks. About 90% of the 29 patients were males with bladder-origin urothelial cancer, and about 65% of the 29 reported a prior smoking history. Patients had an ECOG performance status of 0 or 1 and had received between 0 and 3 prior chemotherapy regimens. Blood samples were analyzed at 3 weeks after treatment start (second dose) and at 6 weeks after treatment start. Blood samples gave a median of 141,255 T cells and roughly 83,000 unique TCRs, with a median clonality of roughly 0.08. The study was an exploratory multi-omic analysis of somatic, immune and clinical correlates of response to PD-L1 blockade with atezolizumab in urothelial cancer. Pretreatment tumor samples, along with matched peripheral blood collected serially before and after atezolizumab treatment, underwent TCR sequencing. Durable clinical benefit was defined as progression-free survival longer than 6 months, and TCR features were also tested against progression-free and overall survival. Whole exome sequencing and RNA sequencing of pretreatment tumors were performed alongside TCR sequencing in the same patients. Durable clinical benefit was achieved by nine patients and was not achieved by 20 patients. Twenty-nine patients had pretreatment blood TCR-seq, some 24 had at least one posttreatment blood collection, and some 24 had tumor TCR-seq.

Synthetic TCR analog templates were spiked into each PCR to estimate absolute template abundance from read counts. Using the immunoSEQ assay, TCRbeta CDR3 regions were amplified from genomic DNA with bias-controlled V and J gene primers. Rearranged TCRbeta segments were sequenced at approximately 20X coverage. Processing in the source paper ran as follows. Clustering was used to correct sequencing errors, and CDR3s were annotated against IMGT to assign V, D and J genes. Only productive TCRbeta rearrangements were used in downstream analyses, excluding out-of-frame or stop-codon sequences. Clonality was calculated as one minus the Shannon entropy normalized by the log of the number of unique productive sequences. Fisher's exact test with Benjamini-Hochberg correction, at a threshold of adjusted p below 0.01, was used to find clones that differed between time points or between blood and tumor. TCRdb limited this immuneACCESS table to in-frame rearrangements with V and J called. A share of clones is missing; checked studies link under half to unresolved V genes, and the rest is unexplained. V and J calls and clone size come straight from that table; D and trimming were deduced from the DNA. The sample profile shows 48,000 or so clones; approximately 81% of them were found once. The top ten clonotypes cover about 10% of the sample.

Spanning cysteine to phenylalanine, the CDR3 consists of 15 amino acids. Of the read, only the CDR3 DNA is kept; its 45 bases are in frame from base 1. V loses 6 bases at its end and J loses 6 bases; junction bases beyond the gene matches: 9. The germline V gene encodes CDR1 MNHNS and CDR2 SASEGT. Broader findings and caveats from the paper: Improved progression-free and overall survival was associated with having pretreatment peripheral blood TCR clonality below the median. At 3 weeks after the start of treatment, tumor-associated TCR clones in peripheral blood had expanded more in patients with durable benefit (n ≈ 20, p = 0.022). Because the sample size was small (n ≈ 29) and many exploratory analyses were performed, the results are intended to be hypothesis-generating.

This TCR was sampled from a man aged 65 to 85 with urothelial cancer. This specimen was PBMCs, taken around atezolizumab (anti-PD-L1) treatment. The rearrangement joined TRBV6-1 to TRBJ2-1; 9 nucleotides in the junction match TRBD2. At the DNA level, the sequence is TGTGCCAGCAGATCCGGGACTAGCAGCATCAATGAGCAGTTCTTC. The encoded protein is CASRSGTSSINEQFF.